Listed below are T cell receptor beta chains from one sample, sequenced in a study of shared clonotypes between healthy human individuals. Using immunoSEQ multiplex PCR, the repertoire was profiled, and TCRdb retains in-frame clones only, with some absent. The data show over a million clones, nearly 99% seen once. The sample was naive CD4+ T cells sorted from blood. The receptors derive from a man under 40 in good health. Each CDR3 is given with its conserved first and last residue. The D gene is left open where the match is weak. A row's size may be missing; if present it is once, few, many or a size class.

d_call,j_call,clone_size,v_call,cdr3_aa,cdr3_nt
NA,TRBJ2-1,NA,TRBV5-1,CASSPRGGEISYNEQFF,TGCGCCAGCAGCCCGAGAGGAGGGGAGATCTCCTACAATGAGCAGTTCTTC
NA,TRBJ1-3,NA,TRBV7-6,CASSSGRSSGNTIYF,TGTGCCAGCAGCTCGGGACGGTCCTCTGGAAACACCATATATTTT
NA,TRBJ1-5,NA,TRBV6-1,CASSVVGLSNQPQHF,TGTGCCAGCAGTGTAGTAGGGTTAAGCAATCAGCCCCAGCATTTT
NA,TRBJ2-1,NA,TRBV7-8,CASSLDNNEQFF,TGTGCCAGCAGCTTGGATAACAATGAGCAGTTCTTC
NA,TRBJ2-6,NA,TRBV28,CASSLSSTGANVLTF,TGTGCCAGCAGTTTGAGCTCTACTGGGGCCAACGTCCTGACTTTC
NA,TRBJ2-7,NA,TRBV2,CASRFLEQAYEQYF,TGTGCCAGCAGATTTTTGGAACAAGCCTACGAGCAGTACTTC
NA,TRBJ2-3,NA,TRBV28,CASSTPGQGTDTQYF,TGTGCCAGCAGTACTCCGGGACAAGGCACAGATACGCAGTATTTT
NA,TRBJ2-6,NA,TRBV7-6,CASSLSGGIGANVLTF,TGTGCCAGCAGCTTAAGTGGAGGGATCGGGGCCAACGTCCTGACTTTC
TRBD1,TRBJ1-4,NA,TRBV6-6,CASRPQGQGGEKLFF,TGTGCCAGCAGACCGCAGGGACAGGGGGGAGAAAAACTGTTTTTT
TRBD1,TRBJ2-7,NA,TRBV5-1,CASRPGQSSYEQYF,TGCGCCAGCAGACCGGGACAGAGCTCCTACGAGCAGTACTTC
NA,TRBJ2-2,NA,TRBV5-5,CASSPTGPTGELFF,TGTGCCAGCAGCCCTACAGGTCCGACCGGGGAGCTGTTTTTT
TRBD2,TRBJ2-7,NA,TRBV6-4,CASSDYETSGGPYEQYF,TGTGCCAGCAGTGACTATGAGACTAGCGGGGGTCCCTACGAGCAGTACTTC
NA,TRBJ1-5,NA,TRBV7-6,CASSPRVSQPQHF,TGTGCCAGCAGCCCCAGGGTCTCCCAGCCCCAGCATTTT
TRBD2,TRBJ2-2,NA,TRBV4-3,CASSLSGSYSGELFF,TGCGCCAGCAGCCTTAGCGGGTCATACTCCGGGGAGCTGTTTTTT
NA,TRBJ2-5,NA,TRBV19,CASRPGGAKETQYF,TGTGCCAGCCGCCCGGGCGGAGCCAAAGAGACCCAGTACTTC
NA,TRBJ1-2,NA,TRBV18,CASSQQKGNYGYTF,TGTGCCAGCTCACAGCAGAAGGGTAACTATGGCTACACCTTC
NA,TRBJ2-5,NA,TRBV7-7,CASSLRFAQETQYF,TGTGCCAGCAGCTTACGGTTCGCGCAAGAGACCCAGTACTTC
NA,TRBJ2-2,NA,TRBV2,CASRAGFTGELFF,TGTGCCAGCAGGGCGGGATTCACCGGGGAGCTGTTTTTT
NA,TRBJ2-7,NA,TRBV10-3,CAISFSREINEQYF,TGTGCCATTTCCTTTAGCAGGGAAATCAACGAGCAGTACTTC
NA,TRBJ2-4,NA,TRBV5-1,CASSLEGPVNIQYF,TGCGCCAGCAGCTTGGAGGGGCCGGTGAACATTCAGTACTTC
NA,TRBJ1-2,NA,TRBV5-4,CASSPPGPSFKGYTF,TGTGCCAGCAGCCCGCCCGGGCCCTCCTTTAAGGGCTACACCTTC
TRBD1,TRBJ2-7,NA,TRBV6-6,CASNARVGQGIYEQYF,TGTGCCAGCAACGCAAGGGTCGGACAGGGTATTTACGAGCAGTACTTC
NA,TRBJ2-2,NA,TRBV1,CTSSPLAGENTGELFF,TGCACCAGCAGCCCTTTAGCGGGTGAAAACACCGGGGAGCTGTTTTTT
NA,TRBJ1-2,NA,TRBV10-1,CASSESGSLGYTF,TGCGCCAGCAGTGAGAGCGGCAGCCTGGGCTACACCTTC
NA,TRBJ1-5,once,TRBV18,CASSDRLSNQPQHF,TGTGCCAGCTCGGACAGACTTAGCAATCAGCCCCAGCATTTT
NA,TRBJ1-1,once,TRBV11-2,CASSLSGLGTEAFF,TGTGCCAGCAGCTTATCCGGCCTGGGCACTGAAGCTTTCTTT
TRBD1,TRBJ1-1,NA,TRBV19,CASSSRGLKTEAFF,TGTGCCAGTAGTAGCAGGGGGCTAAAGACTGAAGCTTTCTTT
NA,TRBJ2-1,once,TRBV28,CASTIGRLTYNEQFF,TGTGCCAGCACCATCGGACGGCTTACCTACAATGAGCAGTTCTTC
NA,TRBJ1-5,NA,TRBV28,CASSPGYQPQHF,TGTGCCAGCAGTCCCGGATATCAGCCCCAGCATTTT
NA,TRBJ1-1,NA,TRBV19,CASSKGNRQGKTEAFF,TGTGCCAGTAGTAAAGGGAACCGACAAGGGAAGACTGAAGCTTTCTTT
TRBD1,TRBJ2-3,once,TRBV5-1,CASSPGQVSTDTQYF,TGCGCCAGCAGTCCCGGACAGGTTAGCACAGATACGCAGTATTTT
TRBD1,TRBJ2-1,NA,TRBV18,CASSPGQAYNEQFF,TGTGCCAGCTCACCGGGACAGGCCTACAATGAGCAGTTCTTC
NA,TRBJ2-6,NA,TRBV7-6,CASSLVGPLAGANVLTF,TGTGCCAGCAGCTTAGTTGGCCCATTAGCAGGGGCCAACGTCCTGACTTTC
NA,TRBJ1-1,NA,TRBV29-1,CSAQTGTGRTEAFF,TGCAGCGCCCAAACAGGGACCGGGAGGACTGAAGCTTTCTTT
NA,TRBJ2-2,NA,TRBV5-1,CASSLVGVANTGELFF,TGCGCCAGCAGCTTGGTTGGGGTCGCGAACACCGGGGAGCTGTTTTTT
TRBD1,TRBJ2-7,NA,TRBV15,CATSRVSGTDIAYEQYF,TGTGCCACCAGCAGAGTTTCCGGGACAGATATTGCCTACGAGCAGTACTTC
TRBD1,TRBJ2-2,NA,TRBV7-9,CASSPPGQGNTGELFF,TGTGCCAGCAGCCCCCCGGGACAGGGGAACACCGGGGAGCTGTTTTTT
NA,TRBJ1-1,once,TRBV11-2,CASSLGPGYGMDTEAFF,TGTGCCAGCAGCCTGGGGCCGGGGTACGGAATGGACACTGAAGCTTTCTTT
NA,TRBJ2-1,NA,TRBV5-1,CASSLGTAVYNEQFF,TGCGCCAGCAGCTTGGGTACGGCGGTGTACAATGAGCAGTTCTTC
NA,TRBJ2-7,NA,TRBV30,CACSKGNYEQYF,TGTGCCTGCTCAAAAGGGAACTACGAGCAGTACTTC
NA,TRBJ1-3,NA,TRBV5-1,CASSLEPGRSGNTIYF,TGCGCCAGCAGCTTGGAACCGGGAAGGTCTGGAAACACCATATATTTT
TRBD1,TRBJ2-7,NA,TRBV6-7,CASSYPVTGTGGEQYF,TGTGCCAGCAGTTACCCCGTCACCGGGACAGGGGGCGAGCAGTACTTC